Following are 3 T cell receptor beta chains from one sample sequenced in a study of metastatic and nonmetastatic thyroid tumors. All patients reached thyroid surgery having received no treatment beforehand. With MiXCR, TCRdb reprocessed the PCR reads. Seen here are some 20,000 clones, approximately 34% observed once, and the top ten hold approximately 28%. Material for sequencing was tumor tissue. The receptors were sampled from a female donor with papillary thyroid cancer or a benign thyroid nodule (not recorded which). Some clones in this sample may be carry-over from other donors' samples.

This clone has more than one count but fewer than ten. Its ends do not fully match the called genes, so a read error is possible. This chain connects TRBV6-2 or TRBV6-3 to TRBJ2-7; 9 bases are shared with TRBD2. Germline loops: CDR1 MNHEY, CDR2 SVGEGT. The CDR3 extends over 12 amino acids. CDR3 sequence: CASSTPSGAPHF. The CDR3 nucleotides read TGTGCCAGCAGTACGCCTAGCGGGGCGCCCCATTTC.

The CDR3 loop is CASSLSRTSYGYTF. The CDR3 DNA reads as TGTGCCAGCAGTTTATCGAGAACGAGTTATGGCTACACCTTC. This chain joins TRBV27 and TRBJ1-2; no reliable D call. V was cut by 0 bases and J by 5 bases, with 10 bases left in between. This CDR3 comprises 14 residues. The V gene's germline CDR1 is MNHEY and CDR2 SMNVEV (reference sequence).

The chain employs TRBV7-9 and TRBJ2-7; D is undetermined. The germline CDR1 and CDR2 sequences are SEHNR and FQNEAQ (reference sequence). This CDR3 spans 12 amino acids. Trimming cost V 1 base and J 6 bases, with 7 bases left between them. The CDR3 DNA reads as TGTGCCAGCAGCTTAGGAGTTTCCGAGCAGTACTTC. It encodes CASSLGVSEQYF.